These 5 T cell receptor beta chains were sequenced from one sample in a study of cytomegalovirus exposure and HLA in healthy donors. PCR employed 60 Vbeta and 13 Jbeta primers. TCRdb keeps only in-frame clones here, not all; method: immunoSEQ multiplex PCR. In the table there are approximately 180,000 clones, roughly 87% of which are singletons. What was sequenced was PBMCs. The receptors shown here come from a girl in the first two years of life in good health and CMV-seronegative.

This chain links TRBV13 with TRBJ2-1; tentative D call: TRBD2 (6 bases). CDR3 length: 20 amino acids. Deletions cut 6 bases from V and 0 bases from J, with 27 bases between. Per the germline V gene, CDR1 is PRHDT and CDR2 is FYEKMQ (reference sequence). CDR3 sequence: CASSMSGDIDESDSYNEQFF. CDR3 DNA sequence: TGTGCCAGCAGTATGTCGGGAGATATAGATGAATCCGACTCCTACAATGAGCAGTTCTTC.

As to this clone: A junction end diverges from the germline sequence, so it may reflect a read error. This chain uses TRBV18 with TRBJ2-7; 8 bases align to TRBD2. In germline, CDR1 is KGHSH, CDR2 LQKENI. The CDR3 sequence is 16 residues long. In DNA, the CDR3 is TGTGCCAGCTCACCAGGTACACTAGCGGAACCTTACGAGCAGTATTTC. This encodes CASSPGTLAEPYEQYF.

The chain's CDR3 is CASSAGGGSYEQYF. In DNA form, the CDR3 reads TGCGCCAGCAGTGCGGGGGGGGGCTCCTACGAGCAGTACTTC. This sequence joins TRBV10-2 and TRBJ2-7; 8 bases align to TRBD2. This CDR3 region has 14 residues. Germline V CDR1 and CDR2: WSHSY, SAAADI. The V gene end was trimmed by 4 bases and the J gene end by 0 bases; junction bases not matched to a gene: 2.

The chain carries TRBV30 and TRBJ1-2, with 8 bases lining up with TRBD1. The trim removed 2 bases at V and 0 bases at J, leaving 11 bases unmatched. There are 17 residues in the CDR3. Germline assignment: CDR1 GTSNPN and CDR2 SVGIG (reference sequence). CDR3 DNA sequence: TGTGCCTGGAGTCACCCGACAGGGGCGGGGGCTAACTATGGCTACACCTTC. Protein: CAWSHPTGAGANYGYTF.

This chain links TRBV15 with TRBJ1-1; unclear D gene. Germline V gene sequence: CDR1 LNHNV, CDR2 YYDKDF (reference sequence). V dropped 0 bases and J dropped 2 bases, with 16 bases sitting between them. There are 17 residues in the CDR3. CDR3 DNA: TGTGCCACCAGCAGAGACATTTTCGGGAAGGGAAACACTGAAGCTTTCTTT. It specifies CATSRDIFGKGNTEAFF.